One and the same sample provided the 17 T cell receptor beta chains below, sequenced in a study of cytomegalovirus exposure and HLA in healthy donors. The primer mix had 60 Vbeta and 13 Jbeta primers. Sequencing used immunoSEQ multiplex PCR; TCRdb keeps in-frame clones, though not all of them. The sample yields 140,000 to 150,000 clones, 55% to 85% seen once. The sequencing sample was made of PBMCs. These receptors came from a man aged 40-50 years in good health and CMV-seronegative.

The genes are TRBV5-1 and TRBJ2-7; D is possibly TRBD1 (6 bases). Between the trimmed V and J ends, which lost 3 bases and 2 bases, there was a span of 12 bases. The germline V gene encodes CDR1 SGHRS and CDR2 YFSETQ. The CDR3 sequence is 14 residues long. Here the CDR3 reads CASSWEQGPYEQYF. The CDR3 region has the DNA TGCGCCAGCAGCTGGGAACAGGGTCCCTACGAGCAGTACTTC.

CDR3 nucleotides: TGTGCCAGCAGCTGGGACAGGGTAAACGAGCAGTACTTC. It yields the protein CASSWDRVNEQYF. The chain carries TRBV27 and TRBJ2-7, with 9 bases lining up with TRBD1. Looked up from germline, CDR1 is MNHEY and CDR2 is SMNVEV (reference sequence). CDR3 size: 13 residues. Trimming removed 6 bases from V and 5 bases from J; junction bases left unmatched: 5.

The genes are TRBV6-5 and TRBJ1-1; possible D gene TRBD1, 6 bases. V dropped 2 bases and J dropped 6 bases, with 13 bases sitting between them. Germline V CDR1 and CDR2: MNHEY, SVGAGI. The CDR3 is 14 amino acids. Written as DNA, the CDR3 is TGTGCCAGCAGTTACGGTGGGGGCGGCGCTGAAGCTTTCTTT. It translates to CASSYGGGGAEAFF.

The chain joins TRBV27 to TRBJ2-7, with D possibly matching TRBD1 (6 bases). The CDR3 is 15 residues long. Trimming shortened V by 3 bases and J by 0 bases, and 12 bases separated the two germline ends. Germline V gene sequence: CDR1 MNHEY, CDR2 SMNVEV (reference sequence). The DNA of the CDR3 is TGTGCCAGCAGTTTGGGGGCCCCCATCTCCTACGAGCAGTACTTC. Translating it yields CASSLGAPISYEQYF.

The CDR3 reads CASSIGQGLPYEQYF. The CDR3 DNA is TGTGCCAGTAGTATTGGACAGGGTCTTCCCTACGAGCAGTACTTC. V usage is TRBV19 and J usage is TRBJ2-7, with TRBD1 identical over 8 bases. In germline, CDR1 is LNHDA, CDR2 SQIVND (reference sequence). The junction had 6 bases not matched to a gene; V was cut back by 3 bases and J by 2 bases. The CDR3 runs 15 residues.

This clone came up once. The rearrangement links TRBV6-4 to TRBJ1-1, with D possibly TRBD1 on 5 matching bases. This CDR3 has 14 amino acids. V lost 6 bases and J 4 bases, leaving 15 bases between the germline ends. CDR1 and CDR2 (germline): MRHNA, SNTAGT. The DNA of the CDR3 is TGTGCCAGCAGGAGAAGGGGCGATAGCACTGAAGCTTTCTTT. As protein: CASRRRGDSTEAFF.

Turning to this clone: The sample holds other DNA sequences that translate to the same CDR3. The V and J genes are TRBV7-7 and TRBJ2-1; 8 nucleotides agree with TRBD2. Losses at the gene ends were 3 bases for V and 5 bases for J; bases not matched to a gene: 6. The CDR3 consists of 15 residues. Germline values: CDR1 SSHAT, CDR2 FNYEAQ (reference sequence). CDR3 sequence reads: CASSLGLAGNNEQFF. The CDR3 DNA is TGTGCCAGCAGCTTGGGGCTAGCGGGCAACAATGAGCAGTTCTTC. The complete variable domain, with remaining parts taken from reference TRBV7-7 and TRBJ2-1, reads GAGVSQSPRYKVTKRGQDVTLRCDPISSHATLYWYQQALGQGPEFLTYFNYEAQPDKSGLPSDRFSAERPEGSISTLTIQRTEQRDSAMYRCASSLGLAGNNEQFFGPGTRLTVL.

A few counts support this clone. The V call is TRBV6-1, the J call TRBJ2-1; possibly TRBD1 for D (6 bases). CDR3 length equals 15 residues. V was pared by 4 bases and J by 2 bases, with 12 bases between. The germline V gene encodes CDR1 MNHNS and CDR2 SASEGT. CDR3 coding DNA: TGTGCCAGCAGTGTAGACAGGCCGACCTACAATGAGCAGTTCTTC. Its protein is CASSVDRPTYNEQFF.

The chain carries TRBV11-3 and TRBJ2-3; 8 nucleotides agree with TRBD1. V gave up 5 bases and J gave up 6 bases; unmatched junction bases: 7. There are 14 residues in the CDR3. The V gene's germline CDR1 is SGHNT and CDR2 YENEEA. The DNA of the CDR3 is TGTGCCAGCAGCGTGCAGGGGGCTGAGGATACGCAGTATTTT. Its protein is CASSVQGAEDTQYF.

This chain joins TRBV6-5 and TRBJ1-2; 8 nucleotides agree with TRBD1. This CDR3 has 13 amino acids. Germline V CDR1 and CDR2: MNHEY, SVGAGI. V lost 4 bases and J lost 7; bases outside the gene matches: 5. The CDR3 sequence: CASSSDRAIGYTF. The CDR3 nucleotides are TGTGCCAGCAGTTCGGACAGGGCTATTGGCTACACCTTC.

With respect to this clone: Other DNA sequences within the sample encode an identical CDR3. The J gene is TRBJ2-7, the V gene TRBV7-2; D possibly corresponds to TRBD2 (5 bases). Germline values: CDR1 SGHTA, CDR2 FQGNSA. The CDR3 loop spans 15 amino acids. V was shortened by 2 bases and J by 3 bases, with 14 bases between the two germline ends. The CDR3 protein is CASSLSSGRSYEQYF. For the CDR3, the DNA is TGTGCCAGCAGCTTATCTAGTGGGAGAAGCTACGAGCAGTACTTC. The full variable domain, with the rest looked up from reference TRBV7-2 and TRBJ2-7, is GAGVSQSPSNKVTEKGKDVELRCDPISGHTALYWYRQSLGQGLEFLIYFQGNSAPDKSGLPSDRFSAERTGGSVSTLTIQRTQQEDSAVYLCASSLSSGRSYEQYFGPGTRLTVT.

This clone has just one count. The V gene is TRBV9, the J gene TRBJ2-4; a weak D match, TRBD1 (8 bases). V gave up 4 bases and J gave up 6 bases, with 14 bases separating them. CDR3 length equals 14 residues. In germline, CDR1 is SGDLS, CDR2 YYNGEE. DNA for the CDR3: TGTGCCAGCAGCAGCACAGGGGGGGGAAACATTCAGTACTTC. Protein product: CASSSTGGGNIQYF. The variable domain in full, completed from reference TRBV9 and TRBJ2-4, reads DSGVTQTPKHLITATGQRVTLRCSPRSGDLSVYWYQQSLDQGLQFLIQYYNGEERAKGNILERFSAQQFPDLHSELNLSSLELGDSALYFCASSSTGGGNIQYFGAGTRLSVL.

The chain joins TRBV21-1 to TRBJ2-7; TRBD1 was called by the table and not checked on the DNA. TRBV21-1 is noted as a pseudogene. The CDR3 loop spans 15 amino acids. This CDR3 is CPRTYWADENYEQYF. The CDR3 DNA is TGTCCCCGCACCTATTGGGCAGATGAAAACTACGAGCAGTACTTC.

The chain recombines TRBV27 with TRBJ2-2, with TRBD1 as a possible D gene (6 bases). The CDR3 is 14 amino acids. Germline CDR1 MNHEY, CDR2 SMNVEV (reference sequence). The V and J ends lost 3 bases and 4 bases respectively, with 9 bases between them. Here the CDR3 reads CASSLPGVTGELFF. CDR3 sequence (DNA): TGTGCCAGCAGTTTGCCAGGGGTCACCGGGGAGCTGTTTTTT.

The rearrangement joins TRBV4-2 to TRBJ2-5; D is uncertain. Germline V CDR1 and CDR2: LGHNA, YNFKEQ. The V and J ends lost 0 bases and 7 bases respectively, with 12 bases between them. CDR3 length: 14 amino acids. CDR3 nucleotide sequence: TGTGCCAGCAGCCAAGATCTCTCAGGCTGGACCCAGTACTTC. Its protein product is CASSQDLSGWTQYF.

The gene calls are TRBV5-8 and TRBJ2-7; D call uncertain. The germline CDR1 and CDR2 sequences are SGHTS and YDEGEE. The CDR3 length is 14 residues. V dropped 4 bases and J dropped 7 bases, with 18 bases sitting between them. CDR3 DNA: TGTGCCAGCAGCCGACGAGTTCAGCTCGGGGAGCAGTACTTC. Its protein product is CASSRRVQLGEQYF.

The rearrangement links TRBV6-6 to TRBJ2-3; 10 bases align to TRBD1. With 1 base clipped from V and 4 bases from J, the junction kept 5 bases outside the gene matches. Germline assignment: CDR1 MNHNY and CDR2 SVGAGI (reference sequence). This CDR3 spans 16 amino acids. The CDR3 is CASSYFDRGLADTQYF. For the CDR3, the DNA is TGTGCCAGCAGTTACTTCGACAGGGGGCTGGCAGATACGCAGTATTTT.